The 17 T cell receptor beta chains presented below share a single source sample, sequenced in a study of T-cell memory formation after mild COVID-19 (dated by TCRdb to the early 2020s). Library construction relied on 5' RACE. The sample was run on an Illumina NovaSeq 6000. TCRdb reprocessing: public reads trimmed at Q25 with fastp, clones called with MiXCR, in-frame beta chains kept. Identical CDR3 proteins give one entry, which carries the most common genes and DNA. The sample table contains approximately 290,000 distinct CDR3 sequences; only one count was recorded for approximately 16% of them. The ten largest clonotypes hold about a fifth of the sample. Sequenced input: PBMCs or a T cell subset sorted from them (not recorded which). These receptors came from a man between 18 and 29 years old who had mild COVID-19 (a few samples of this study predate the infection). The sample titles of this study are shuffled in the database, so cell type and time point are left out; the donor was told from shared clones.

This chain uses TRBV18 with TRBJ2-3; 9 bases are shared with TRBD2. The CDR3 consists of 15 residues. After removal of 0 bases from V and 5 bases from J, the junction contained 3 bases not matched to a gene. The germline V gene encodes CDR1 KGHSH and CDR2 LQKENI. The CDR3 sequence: CASSPPGLAQDTQYF. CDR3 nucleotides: TGTGCCAGCTCACCACCGGGACTAGCTCAAGATACGCAGTATTTT. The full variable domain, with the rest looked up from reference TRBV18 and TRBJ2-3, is NAGVMQNPRHLVRRRGQEARLRCSPMKGHSHVYWYRQLPEEGLKFMVYLQKENIIDESGMPKERFSAEFPKEGPSILRIQQVVRGDSAAYFCASSPPGLAQDTQYFGPGTRLTVL.

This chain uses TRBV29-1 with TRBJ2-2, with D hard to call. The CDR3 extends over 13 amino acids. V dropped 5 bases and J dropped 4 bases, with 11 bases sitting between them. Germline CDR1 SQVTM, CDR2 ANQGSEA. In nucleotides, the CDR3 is TGCAGCGTTCCAGACATTGTCACCGGGGAGCTGTTTTTT. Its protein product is CSVPDIVTGELFF.

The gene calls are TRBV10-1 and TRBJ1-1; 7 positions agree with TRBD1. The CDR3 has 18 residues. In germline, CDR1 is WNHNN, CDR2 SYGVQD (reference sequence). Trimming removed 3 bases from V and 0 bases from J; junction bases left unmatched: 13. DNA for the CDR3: TGCGCCAGCAGTGAACTCCCCCTGACAGGGAGCCTGAACACTGAAGCTTTCTTT. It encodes CASSELPLTGSLNTEAFF.

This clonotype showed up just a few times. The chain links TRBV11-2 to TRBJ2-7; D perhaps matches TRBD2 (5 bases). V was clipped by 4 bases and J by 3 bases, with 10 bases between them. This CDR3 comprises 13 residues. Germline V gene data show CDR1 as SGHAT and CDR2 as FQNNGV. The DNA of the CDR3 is TGTGCCAGCAGCTCACTAGGGCTCTACGAGCAGTACTTC. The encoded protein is CASSSLGLYEQYF.

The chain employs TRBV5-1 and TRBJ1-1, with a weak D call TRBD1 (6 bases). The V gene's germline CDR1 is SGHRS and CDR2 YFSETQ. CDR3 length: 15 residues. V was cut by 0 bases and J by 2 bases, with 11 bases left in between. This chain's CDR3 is CASSLAQGRNTEAFF. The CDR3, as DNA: TGCGCCAGCAGCTTGGCACAGGGCCGAAACACTGAAGCTTTCTTT.

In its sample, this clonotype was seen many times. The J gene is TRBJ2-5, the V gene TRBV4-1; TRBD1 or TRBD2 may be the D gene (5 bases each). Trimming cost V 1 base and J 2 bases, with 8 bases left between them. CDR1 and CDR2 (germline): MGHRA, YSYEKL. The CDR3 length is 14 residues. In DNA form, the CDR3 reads TGCGCCAGCAGCCAAGGTGGGGGACAAGAGACCCAGTACTTC. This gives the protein CASSQGGGQETQYF.

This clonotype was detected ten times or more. CDR3 DNA: TGCAGTGCTAGTGTCAGGGAGTACGAGCAGTACGTC. This gives the protein CSASVREYEQYV. The chain couples TRBV20-1 to TRBJ2-7, with D perhaps matching TRBD1 or TRBD2 (5 bases each). Germline lookup yields CDR1 DFQATT and CDR2 SNEGSKA (reference sequence). The V and J ends lost 3 bases and 4 bases respectively, with 10 bases between them. The CDR3 loop spans 12 amino acids.

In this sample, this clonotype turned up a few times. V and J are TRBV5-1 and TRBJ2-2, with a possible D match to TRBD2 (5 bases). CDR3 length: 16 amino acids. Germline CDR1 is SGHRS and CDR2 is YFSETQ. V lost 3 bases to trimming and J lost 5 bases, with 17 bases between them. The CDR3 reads CASSSPWRTPTGELFF. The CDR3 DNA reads TGCGCCAGCAGCTCGCCTTGGCGGACTCCAACCGGGGAGCTGTTTTTT. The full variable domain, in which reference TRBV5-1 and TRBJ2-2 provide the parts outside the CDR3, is KAGVTQTPRYLIKTRGQQVTLSCSPISGHRSVSWYQQTPGQGLQFLFEYFSETQRNKGNFPGRFSGRQFSNSRSEMNVSTLELGDSALYLCASSSPWRTPTGELFFGEGSRLTVL.

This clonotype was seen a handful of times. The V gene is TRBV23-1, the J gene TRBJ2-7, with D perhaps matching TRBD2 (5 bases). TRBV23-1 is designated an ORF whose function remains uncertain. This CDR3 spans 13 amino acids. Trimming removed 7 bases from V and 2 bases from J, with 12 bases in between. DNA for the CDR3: TGCGCCAGCAAAACCGGGGTTACCTACGAGCAGTACGTC. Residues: CASKTGVTYEQYV.

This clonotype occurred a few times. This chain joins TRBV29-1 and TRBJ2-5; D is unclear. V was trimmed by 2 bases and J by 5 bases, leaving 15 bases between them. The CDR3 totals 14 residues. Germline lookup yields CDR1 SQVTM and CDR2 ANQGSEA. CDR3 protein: CSVETTYNSETQYF. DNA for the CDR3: TGCAGCGTTGAAACAACTTATAACTCGGAGACCCAGTACTTC. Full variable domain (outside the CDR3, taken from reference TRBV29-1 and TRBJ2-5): SAVISQKPSRDICQRGTSLTIQCQVDSQVTMMFWYRQQPGQSLTLIATANQGSEATYESGFVIDKFPISRPNLTFSTLTVSNMSPEDSSIYLCSVETTYNSETQYFGPGTRLLVL.

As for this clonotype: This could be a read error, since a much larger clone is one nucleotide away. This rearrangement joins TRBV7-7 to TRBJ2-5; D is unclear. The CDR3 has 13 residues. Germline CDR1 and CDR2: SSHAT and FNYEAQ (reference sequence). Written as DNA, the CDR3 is TGTGCTAGCAGCTTTTCTTTCGGGGAGACCCAGTACTTC. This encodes CASSFSFGETQYF.

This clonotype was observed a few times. The CDR3: CASSRIGTAEETQYF. The CDR3 coding sequence is TGTGCCAGCAGCCGTATCGGGACCGCCGAAGAGACCCAGTACTTC. V is TRBV5-4 and J is TRBJ2-5, with D tentatively TRBD1 or TRBD2 (5 bases each). Germline values: CDR1 SGHNT, CDR2 YYREEE (reference sequence). V was clipped by 4 bases and J by 3 bases, with 16 bases between them. The CDR3 has 15 amino acids.

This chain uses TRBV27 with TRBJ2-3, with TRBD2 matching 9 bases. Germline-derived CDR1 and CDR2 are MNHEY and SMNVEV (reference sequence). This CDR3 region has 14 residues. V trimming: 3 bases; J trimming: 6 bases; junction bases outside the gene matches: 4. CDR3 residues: CASSFVAGVDTQYF. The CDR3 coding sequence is TGTGCCAGCAGTTTCGTAGCGGGGGTGGATACGCAGTATTTT.

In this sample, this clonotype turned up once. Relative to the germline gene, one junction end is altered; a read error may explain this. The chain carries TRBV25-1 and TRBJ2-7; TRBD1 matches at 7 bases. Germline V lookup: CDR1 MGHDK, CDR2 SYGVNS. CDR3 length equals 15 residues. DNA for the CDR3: TGTGCCATCAGTGAACGGGGTAGGGGGCGCTACGAGCAGTACTTC. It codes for CAISERGRGRYEQYF.

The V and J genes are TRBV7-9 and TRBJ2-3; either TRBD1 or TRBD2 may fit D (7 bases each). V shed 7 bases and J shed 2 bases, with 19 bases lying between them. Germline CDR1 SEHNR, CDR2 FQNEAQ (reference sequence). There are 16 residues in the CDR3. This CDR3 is CASTPWGGQHTDTQYF. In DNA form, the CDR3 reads TGTGCCAGCACCCCCTGGGGGGGACAGCACACAGATACGCAGTATTTT.

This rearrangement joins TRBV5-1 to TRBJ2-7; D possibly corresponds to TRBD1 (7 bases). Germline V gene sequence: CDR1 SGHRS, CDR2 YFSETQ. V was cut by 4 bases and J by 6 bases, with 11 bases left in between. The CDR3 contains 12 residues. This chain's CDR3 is CASSARGVEQYF. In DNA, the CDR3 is TGCGCCAGCAGCGCCAGGGGGGTCGAGCAGTACTTC.

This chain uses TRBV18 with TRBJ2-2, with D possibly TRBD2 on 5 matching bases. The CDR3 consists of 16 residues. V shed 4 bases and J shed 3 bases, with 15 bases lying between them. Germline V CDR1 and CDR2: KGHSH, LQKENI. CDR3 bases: TGTGCCAGCTCACTTTACATGGGGAGTGACACCGGGGAGCTGTTTTTT. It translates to CASSLYMGSDTGELFF.